This T cell receptor beta chain appears in the sequencing data of a study of T cells in Graves' hyperthyroidism and ophthalmopathy (dated by TCRdb to about 2019). For context, the study as a whole: Peripheral blood was sampled at the time of initial diagnosis, prior to any treatment. A discovery cohort of fewer than 110 patients, roughly 45 with Graves' ophthalmopathy and approximately 60 with stable Graves' hyperthyroidism, was used to find distinguishing TCR V-J signatures. The approximately 98 discovery patients were randomly divided into training and test sets at a 7:3 ratio. Prospective prediction of ophthalmopathy was tested in an independent validation cohort of approximately 18 hyperthyroidism patients and 17 patients who later progressed to ophthalmopathy. In addition, the study compared T-cell repertoires in thyroid tissue and in blood from over 5 Graves' hyperthyroidism patients. Once sampling was done, hyperthyroidism patients were given methimazole at a starting dose of 30 mg daily, whereas ophthalmopathy patients were given high-dose intravenous methylprednisolone. The paper describes TCR Vbeta CDR3 sequencing of 135 peripheral blood samples, made up of roughly 40 ophthalmopathy patients, around 73 hyperthyroidism patients and roughly 17 progressor patients.

TCR beta CDR3 regions were amplified from RNA transcripts. For the first round of RT-PCR on the TCR CDR3, the HTBI primer set was used together with the Qiagen OneStep RT-PCR kit. A second multiplex PCR round built the libraries, followed by size selection and purification. Sequencing of the libraries was done on an Illumina HiSeq2000 using paired-end 100 bp reads. For the original study's pipeline: SOAPnuke was used to process the raw data, removing reads that contained adapters or uncalled bases, had a mean Phred below 15, or lacked an exact match to the constant primer or identifier. COPE v1.2.5 was used to merge the high-quality paired reads, and each unique nucleotide sequence was defined as a clonotype. Clonotypes were aligned to IMGT TRBV, TRBD and TRBJ reference segments using MiTCR v1.1. The analysis was restricted to V-J combinations with a frequency above 0.0001, which together covered roughly 99% of the repertoires. The TCS score was defined as the ratio of F50 (clonal expansion) to E x V (chaos), calculated using BLOSUM62-based TCRdist between CDR3 peptides within each V-J. Welch's t-statistics and random forest reduced around 510 V-J features to some 14, which were used in a naive Bayes classifier (R e1071). Using fastp trimming at Q25 and MiXCR clonotype assembly, TCRdb reanalyzed the public sequencing data and kept in-frame beta chains. Rows are combined by CDR3 protein, so each entry shows the most common genes and DNA. These V and J calls are TCRdb output, not the study's own analysis. In all, the sample holds around 420,000 distinct CDR3 sequences, and around 16% of those were seen once. The top ten clonotypes cover around 14% of the sample.

What the authors observed across the whole study: Most expanded thyroid clonotypes (frequency above 0.001) were also found in blood, which suggests that blood repertoires may mirror thyroid immune responses. In validation, the model predicted progression to ophthalmopathy a median of roughly 6.5 months before onset, with about 70% sensitivity and around 76% specificity. Sample size was not statistically predetermined, and investigators were not blinded to group allocation. A model built on a 13 V-J signature distinguished ophthalmopathy from stable hyperthyroidism, reaching roughly 88% sensitivity and 81% to 83% specificity in cross-validation and 80%/75% in testing.

Trimming removed 0 bases from V and 12 bases from J; the gene matches leave 9 bases unexplained. Its CDR3 holds 15 amino acids, cysteine through phenylalanine. The DNA shown is the 45-base CDR3, in frame from base 1. Stable Graves' hyperthyroidism was defined as no progression to ophthalmopathy during 18 months of follow-up. Hyperthyroidism patients were aged 18 to 65 years and newly diagnosed, with disease duration of less than 2 months. Any patient with an uncontrolled infection, another autoimmune disease, pregnancy or lactation was excluded. Diagnoses were based on clinical symptoms, serum thyroxine and TRAb, thyroid ultrasound and orbital computed tomography. PBMCs were separated from around 9.1 ml of fresh peripheral blood using Ficoll-Paque density gradient centrifugation. Total RNA was extracted with Trizol reagent, and quality was checked on an Agilent 2100 Bioanalyzer. Of note for this clonotype: It has no known antigen specificity. Base quality data are lacking; no much larger clone is found one base away.

This TCR derives from a woman in her late teens or twenties with Graves' hyperthyroidism. Sequencing was done on a sample of blood. The receptor chain draws on TRBV12-3 or TRBV12-4 and TRBJ1-5, and TRBD1 aligns with 9 junction nucleotides. The CDR3 protein: CASSLATQGASVQHF. The nucleotides read TGTGCCAGCAGTTTAGCGACACAGGGGGCGAGTGTCCAGCATTTT.